This TCR delta chain emerged from a study of γδ T cells in repeated Plasmodium falciparum infection. This clone showed up just a few times. It differs at one base from a far larger clone, so likely a read error. Other DNA sequences in the sample encode the same CDR3. TCRdb redid clone calling on the multiplex PCR reads using CATT. The top ten clones hold about 15% of a sample with 50,000 to 65,000 delta-chain clones, approximately 1.5% of them seen once. The source is a pool of human donors (malaria-infected and uninfected, not separated). Sequencing was done on a sample of gamma-delta T cells from blood.

The CDR3 here is CALGEPLFGVEPFWTDKLIF. CDR3 nucleotide sequence: TGTGCTCTTGGGGAGCCCCTCTTCGGTGTGGAACCGTTTTGGACCGATAAACTCATCTTT. This chain uses TRDV1 with TRDJ1, with no clear D. Trimming removed 3 bases from V and 2 bases from J, with 28 bases in between. Germline V gene lookup returns CDR1 TSWWSYY and CDR2 QGS. CDR3 length equals 20 residues.